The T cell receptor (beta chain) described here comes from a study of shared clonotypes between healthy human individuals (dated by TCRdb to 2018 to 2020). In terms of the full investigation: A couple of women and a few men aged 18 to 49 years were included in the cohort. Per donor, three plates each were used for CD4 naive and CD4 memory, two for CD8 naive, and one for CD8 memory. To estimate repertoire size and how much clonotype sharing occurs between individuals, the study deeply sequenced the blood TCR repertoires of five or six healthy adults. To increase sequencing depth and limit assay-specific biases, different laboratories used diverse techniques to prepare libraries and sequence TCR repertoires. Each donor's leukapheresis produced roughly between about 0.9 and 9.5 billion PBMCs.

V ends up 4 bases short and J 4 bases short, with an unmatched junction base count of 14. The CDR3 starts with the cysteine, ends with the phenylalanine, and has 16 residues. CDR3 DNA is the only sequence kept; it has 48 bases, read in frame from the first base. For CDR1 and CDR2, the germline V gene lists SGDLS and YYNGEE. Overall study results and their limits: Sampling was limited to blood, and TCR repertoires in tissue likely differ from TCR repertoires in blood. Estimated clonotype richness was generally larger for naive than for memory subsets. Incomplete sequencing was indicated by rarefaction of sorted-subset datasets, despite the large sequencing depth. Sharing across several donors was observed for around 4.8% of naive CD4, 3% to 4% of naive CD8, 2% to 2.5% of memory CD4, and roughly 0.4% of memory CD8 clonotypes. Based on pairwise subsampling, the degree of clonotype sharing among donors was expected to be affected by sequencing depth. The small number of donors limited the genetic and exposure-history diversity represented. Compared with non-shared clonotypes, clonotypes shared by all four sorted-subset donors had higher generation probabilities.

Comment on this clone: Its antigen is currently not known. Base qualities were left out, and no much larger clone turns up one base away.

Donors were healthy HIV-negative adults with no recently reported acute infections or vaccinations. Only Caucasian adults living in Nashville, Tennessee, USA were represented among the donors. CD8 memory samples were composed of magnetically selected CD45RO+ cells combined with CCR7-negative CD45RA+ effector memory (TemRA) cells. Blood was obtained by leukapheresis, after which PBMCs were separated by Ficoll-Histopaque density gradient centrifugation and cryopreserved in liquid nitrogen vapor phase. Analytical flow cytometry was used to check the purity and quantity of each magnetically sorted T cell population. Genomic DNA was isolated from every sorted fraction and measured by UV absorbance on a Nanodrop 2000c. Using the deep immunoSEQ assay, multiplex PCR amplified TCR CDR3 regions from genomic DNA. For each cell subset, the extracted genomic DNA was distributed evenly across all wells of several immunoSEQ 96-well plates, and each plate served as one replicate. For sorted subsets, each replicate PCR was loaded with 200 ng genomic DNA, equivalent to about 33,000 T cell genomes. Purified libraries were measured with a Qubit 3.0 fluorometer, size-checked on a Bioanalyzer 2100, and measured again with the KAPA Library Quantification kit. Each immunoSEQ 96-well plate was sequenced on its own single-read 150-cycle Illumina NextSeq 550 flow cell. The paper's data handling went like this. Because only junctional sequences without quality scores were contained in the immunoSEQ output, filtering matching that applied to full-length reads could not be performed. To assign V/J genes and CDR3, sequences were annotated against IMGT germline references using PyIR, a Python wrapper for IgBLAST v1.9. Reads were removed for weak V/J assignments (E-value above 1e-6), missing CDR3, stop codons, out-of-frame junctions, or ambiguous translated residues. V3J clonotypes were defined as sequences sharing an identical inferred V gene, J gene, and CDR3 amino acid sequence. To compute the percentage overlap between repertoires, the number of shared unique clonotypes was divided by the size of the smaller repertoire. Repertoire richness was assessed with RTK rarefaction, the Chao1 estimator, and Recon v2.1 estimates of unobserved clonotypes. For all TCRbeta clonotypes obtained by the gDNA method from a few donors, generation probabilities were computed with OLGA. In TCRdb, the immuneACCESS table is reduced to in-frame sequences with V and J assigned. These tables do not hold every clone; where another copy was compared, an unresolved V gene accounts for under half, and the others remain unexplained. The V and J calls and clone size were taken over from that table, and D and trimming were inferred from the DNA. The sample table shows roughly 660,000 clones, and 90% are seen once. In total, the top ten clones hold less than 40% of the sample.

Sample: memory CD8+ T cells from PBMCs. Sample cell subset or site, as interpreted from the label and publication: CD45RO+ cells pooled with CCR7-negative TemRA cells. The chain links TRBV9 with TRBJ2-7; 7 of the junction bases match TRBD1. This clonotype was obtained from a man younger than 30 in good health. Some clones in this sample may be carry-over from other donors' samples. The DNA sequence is TGTGCCAGCAGCAAAACAGGGGCCCTCCGCGGGTACGAGCAGTACTTC. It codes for CASSKTGALRGYEQYF.